One sample yielded the 19 T cell receptor beta chains listed below, sequenced in a study of CD8+ T cells in alopecia areata. It was cDNA, reverse transcribed from extracted RNA, that served as the sequencing template. Assay: immunoSEQ multiplex PCR; the TCRdb copy retains only in-frame clones and omits some. The sample has 150,000 to 200,000 clones, approximately 61% seen once. Treatment given: oral pan-JAK inhibitor, 5-10 mg twice daily. Sequencing was performed on CD4+ T cells sorted from blood, taken at week 24, from a patient treated with tofacitinib. The source is a human donor with alopecia areata.

In DNA form, the CDR3 reads TGTGCCAGCAGCCCGGGCGGGGGCGTAGAGACCCAGTACTTC. It codes for CASSPGGGVETQYF. This chain connects TRBV7-9 to TRBJ2-5; TRBD2 is a possible D gene (7 bases). The CDR3 loop spans 14 amino acids. Germline CDR1 is SEHNR and CDR2 is FQNEAQ (reference sequence). V was pared by 5 bases and J by 4 bases, with 14 bases between.

The CDR3: CSVAVDYEQYF. The DNA of the CDR3 is TGCAGCGTTGCAGTAGACTACGAGCAGTACTTC. The gene calls are TRBV29-1 and TRBJ2-7; no definite D call. The CDR3 totals 11 residues. Between the trimmed V and J ends, which lost 4 bases and 3 bases, there was a span of 7 bases. Germline CDR1 and CDR2: SQVTM and ANQGSEA.

The chain recombines TRBV2 with TRBJ1-1, with D uncertain. Germline CDR1 reads SNHLY; CDR2 reads FYNNEI. Trimming left V 8 bases short and J 3 bases short, with 7 bases between. The CDR3 has 11 amino acids. This CDR3 reads CASALDTEAFF. The CDR3 DNA reads TGTGCCAGCGCCTTGGACACTGAAGCTTTCTTT. Complete variable domain (other parts from reference TRBV2 and TRBJ1-1): EPEVTQTPSHQVTQMGQEVILRCVPISNHLYFYWYRQILGQKVEFLVSFYNNEISEKSEIFDDQFSVERPDGSNFTLKIRSTKLEDSAMYFCASALDTEAFFGQGTRLTVV.

The V call is TRBV14, the J call TRBJ2-7; D is unresolved. The germline V gene has CDR1 SGHDN and CDR2 FVKESK. The CDR3 is made up of 14 amino acids. Trimming cost V 1 base and J 2 bases, with 9 bases left between them. The CDR3 spells CASSQASGPYEQYF. DNA for the CDR3: TGTGCCAGCAGCCAAGCCTCAGGACCCTACGAGCAGTACTTC.

The chain carries TRBV2 and TRBJ1-1; TRBD1 agrees at 9 bases. V shed 7 bases, J shed 0 bases, and the junction held 3 bases outside the gene matches. CDR3 length: 14 amino acids. In germline, CDR1 is SNHLY, CDR2 FYNNEI. The CDR3 here is CASTRQGVNTEAFF. CDR3 coding DNA: TGTGCCAGCACGAGACAGGGGGTGAACACTGAAGCTTTCTTT.

The chain employs TRBV14 and TRBJ2-7, with a possible D match to TRBD2 (6 bases). Germline CDR1 is SGHDN and CDR2 is FVKESK. The CDR3 is 14 residues long. Trimming cost V 2 bases and J 2 bases, with 10 bases left between them. CDR3 residues: CASSQFGSTYEQYF. The CDR3 nucleotides are TGTGCCAGCAGCCAATTCGGGAGTACCTACGAGCAGTACTTC. The full variable domain, its missing parts supplied by reference TRBV14 and TRBJ2-7, is EAGVTQFPSHSVIEKGQTVTLRCDPISGHDNLYWYRRVMGKEIKFLLHFVKESKQDESGMPNNRFLAERTGGTYSTLKVQPAELEDSGVYFCASSQFGSTYEQYFGPGTRLTVT.

This clone was found a few times. This rearrangement joins TRBV5-6 to TRBJ2-2; D gene uncertain. Germline CDR1 is SGHDT and CDR2 is YYEEEE. With 0 bases removed from V and 4 bases from J, the gap between germline ends came to 10 bases. The CDR3 has 15 residues. The CDR3 sequence: CASSLVQATTGELFF. The CDR3 nucleotides read TGTGCCAGCAGCTTGGTTCAGGCCACCACCGGGGAGCTGTTTTTT.

In DNA, the CDR3 is TGCGCCAGCCAAAAACAGGGCCTGCAAGAGACCCAGTACTTC. Translation gives CASQKQGLQETQYF. J is TRBJ2-5 and V is TRBV5-1; D is perhaps TRBD1 (6 bases). The V gene lost 7 bases and the J gene lost 2 bases, with 15 bases spanning the gap. The length of the CDR3 is 14 residues. CDR1 is SGHRS, CDR2 YFSETQ, per germline.

The chain is built from TRBV4-3 and TRBJ2-1, with 12 bases lining up with TRBD2. CDR1 LGHNA and CDR2 YSLEER come from the germline V gene. The J segment lost 3 bases and the V segment lost 4 bases, leaving 1 base of the junction unmatched. The CDR3 extends over 15 amino acids. CDR3 protein: CASSRGLAGYNEQFF. The CDR3 bases are TGCGCCAGCAGCCGGGGACTAGCGGGCTACAATGAGCAGTTCTTC.

The rearrangement uses TRBV30 and TRBJ1-1; no clear D gene. The CDR3 runs to 13 residues. The V gene lost 7 bases and the J gene lost 1 base, with 13 bases spanning the gap. The germline V gene has CDR1 GTSNPN and CDR2 SVGIG (reference sequence). CDR3 DNA sequence: TGTGCCTTAGCTCGGGGTTCGAACACTGAAGCTTTCTTT. Translated: CALARGSNTEAFF.

The V and J genes are TRBV4-1 and TRBJ1-6; no clear D gene. In germline, CDR1 is MGHRA, CDR2 YSYEKL. V was cut by 3 bases and J by 0 bases, with 3 bases left in between. The length of the CDR3 is 14 residues. CDR3 nucleotide sequence: TGCGCCAGCAGCCACGTCTCCTATAATTCACCCCTCCACTTT. This gives the protein CASSHVSYNSPLHF.

The V and J genes are TRBV18 and TRBJ2-3; D gene ambiguous. The V gene's germline CDR1 is KGHSH and CDR2 LQKENI. V lost 2 bases to trimming and J lost 3 bases, with 6 bases between them. This CDR3 is built from 13 residues. CDR3 DNA sequence: TGTGCCAGCTCACCAACCGTTACAGATACGCAGTATTTT. Its translation is CASSPTVTDTQYF.

This clone was seen more than once but under ten times. This sequence joins TRBV10-2 and TRBJ2-3, with 10 bases identical to TRBD2. V lost 6 bases to trimming and J lost 3 bases; unmatched junction nucleotides: 6. CDR3 size: 15 residues. Germline V gene sequence: CDR1 WSHSY, CDR2 SAAADI. CDR3 amino acids: CASRKRGGMTDTQYF. The CDR3, as DNA: TGCGCCAGCAGAAAGCGGGGGGGCATGACAGATACGCAGTATTTT.

This clone was seen only a few times. This chain links TRBV7-2 with TRBJ1-4; a possible D gene is TRBD1 (5 bases). The CDR3 is made up of 18 amino acids. Looked up from germline, CDR1 is SGHTA and CDR2 is FQGNSA. V shed 2 bases and J shed 4 bases, with 20 bases lying between them. The CDR3 sequence: CASSLLDIGAAINEKLFF. The CDR3 DNA is TGTGCCAGCAGCTTATTAGACATCGGGGCAGCGATTAATGAAAAACTGTTTTTT.

This clone was seen a few times. V usage is TRBV10-3 and J usage is TRBJ1-6; D gene ambiguous. Trimming took 2 bases from V and 10 from J, leaving 9 bases between them. The germline V gene has CDR1 ENHRY and CDR2 SYGVKD. CDR3 length: 13 residues. The CDR3 loop reads CAISEGSRSPLHF. DNA for the CDR3: TGTGCCATCAGTGAGGGGTCGAGGTCACCCCTCCACTTT.

The chain is built from TRBV7-2 and TRBJ1-6, with no clear D. From germline, CDR1 is SGHTA and CDR2 FQGNSA. CDR3 length equals 13 residues. The germline V and J ends were trimmed by 0 bases and 11 bases, with 8 bases remaining between them. The CDR3 spells CASSLAQKTPLHF. In DNA form, the CDR3 reads TGTGCCAGCAGCTTAGCGCAGAAGACACCCCTCCACTTT.

This sequence joins TRBV29-1 and TRBJ2-1; 11 bases line up with TRBD2. Trimming removed 7 bases from V and 2 bases from J; junction bases left unmatched: 7. The CDR3 has 15 residues. Germline V lookup: CDR1 SQVTM, CDR2 ANQGSEA. The chain's CDR3 is CSAAGTSGTYNEQFF. CDR3 bases: TGCAGCGCCGCCGGGACTAGCGGAACCTACAATGAGCAGTTCTTC.

The genes are TRBV7-9 and TRBJ2-5; perhaps TRBD2 as D (5 bases). In germline, CDR1 is SEHNR, CDR2 FQNEAQ (reference sequence). The CDR3 runs 12 residues. Trimming shortened V by 5 bases and J by 2 bases, and 6 bases separated the two germline ends. The CDR3 region has the DNA TGTGCCAGCAGCCCGGGACAAGAGACCCAGTACTTC. This encodes CASSPGQETQYF.

There are many counts of this clone. This chain connects TRBV4-3 to TRBJ1-4, with TRBD1 matching over 7 bases. Germline V gene lookup returns CDR1 LGHNA and CDR2 YSLEER. The CDR3 spans 18 residues. V was clipped by 3 bases and J by 0 bases; unmatched bases: 10. CDR3 nucleotides: TGCGCCAGCAGCCATGACCGGGACAGTTATGCAACTAATGAAAAACTGTTTTTT. Translation gives CASSHDRDSYATNEKLFF.